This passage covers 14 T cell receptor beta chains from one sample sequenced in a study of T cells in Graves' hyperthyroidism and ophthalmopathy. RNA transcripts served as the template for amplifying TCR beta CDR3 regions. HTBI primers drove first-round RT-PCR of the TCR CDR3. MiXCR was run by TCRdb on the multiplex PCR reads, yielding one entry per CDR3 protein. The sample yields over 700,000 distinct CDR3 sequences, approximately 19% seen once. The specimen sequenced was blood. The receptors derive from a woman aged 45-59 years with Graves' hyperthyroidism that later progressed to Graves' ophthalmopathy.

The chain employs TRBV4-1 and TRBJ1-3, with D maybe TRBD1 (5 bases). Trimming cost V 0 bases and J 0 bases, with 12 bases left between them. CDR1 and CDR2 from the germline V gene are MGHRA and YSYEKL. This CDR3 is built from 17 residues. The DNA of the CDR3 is TGCGCCAGCAGCCAAGAGGGGACGGCAAACTCTGGAAACACCATATATTTT. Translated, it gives CASSQEGTANSGNTIYF.

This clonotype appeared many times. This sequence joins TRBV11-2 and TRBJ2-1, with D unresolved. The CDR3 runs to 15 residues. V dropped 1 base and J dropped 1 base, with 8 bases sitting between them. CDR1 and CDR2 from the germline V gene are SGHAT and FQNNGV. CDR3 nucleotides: TGTGCCAGCAGCTTAGCAATGGGGTCCTACAATGAGCAGTTCTTC. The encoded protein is CASSLAMGSYNEQFF.

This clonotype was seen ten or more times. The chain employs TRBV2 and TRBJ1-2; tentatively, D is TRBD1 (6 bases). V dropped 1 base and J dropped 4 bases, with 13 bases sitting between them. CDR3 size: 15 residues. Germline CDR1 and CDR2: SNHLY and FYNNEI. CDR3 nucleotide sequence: TGTGCCAGCAGTGAAGAGTCAGGGGTCCTCTATGGCTACACCTTC. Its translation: CASSEESGVLYGYTF.

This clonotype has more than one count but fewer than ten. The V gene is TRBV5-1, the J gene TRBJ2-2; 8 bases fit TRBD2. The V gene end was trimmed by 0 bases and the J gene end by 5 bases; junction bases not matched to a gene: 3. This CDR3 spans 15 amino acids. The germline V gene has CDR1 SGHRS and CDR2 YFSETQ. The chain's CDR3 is CASSLAGGATGELFF. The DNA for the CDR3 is TGCGCCAGCAGCTTGGCGGGGGGGGCTACCGGGGAGCTGTTTTTT.

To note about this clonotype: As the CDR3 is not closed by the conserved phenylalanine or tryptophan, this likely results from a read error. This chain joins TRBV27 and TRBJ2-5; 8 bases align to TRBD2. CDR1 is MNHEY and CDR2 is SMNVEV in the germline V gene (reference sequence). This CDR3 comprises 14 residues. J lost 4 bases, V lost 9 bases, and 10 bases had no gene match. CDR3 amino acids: CASSAGTSTETQYS. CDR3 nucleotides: TGTGCCAGTAGTGCCGGGACTAGTACAGAGACCCAGTACTCC.

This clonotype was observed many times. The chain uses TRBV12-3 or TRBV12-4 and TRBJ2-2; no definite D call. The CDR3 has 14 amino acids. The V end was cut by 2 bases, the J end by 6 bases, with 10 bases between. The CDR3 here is CASSLLGSSGELFF. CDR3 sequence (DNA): TGTGCCAGCAGTTTACTAGGTAGCTCCGGGGAGCTGTTTTTT.

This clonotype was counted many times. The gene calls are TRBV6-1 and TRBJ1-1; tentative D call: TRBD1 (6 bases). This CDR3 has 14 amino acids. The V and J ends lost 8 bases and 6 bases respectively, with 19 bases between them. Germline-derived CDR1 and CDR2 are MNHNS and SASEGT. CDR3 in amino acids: CASGTSGASPEAFF. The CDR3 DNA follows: TGTGCCAGCGGGACTTCGGGGGCCTCCCCTGAAGCTTTCTTT.

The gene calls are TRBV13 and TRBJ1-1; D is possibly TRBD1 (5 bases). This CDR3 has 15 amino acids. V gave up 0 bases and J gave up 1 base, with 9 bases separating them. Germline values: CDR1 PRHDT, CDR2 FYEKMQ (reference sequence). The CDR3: CASSLGSTANTEAFF. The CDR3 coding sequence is TGTGCCAGCAGCTTAGGATCGACAGCGAACACTGAAGCTTTCTTT.

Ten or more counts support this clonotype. CDR3 region: CASSEARLRRETQYF. The CDR3 DNA sequence: TGTGCCAGCAGTGAAGCGCGGCTAAGGAGAGAGACCCAGTACTTC. V gene TRBV2 combines with J gene TRBJ2-5; no definite D call. V lost 0 bases to trimming and J lost 4 bases, with 12 bases between them. The germline gives CDR1 SNHLY, CDR2 FYNNEI. The CDR3 sequence is 15 residues long.

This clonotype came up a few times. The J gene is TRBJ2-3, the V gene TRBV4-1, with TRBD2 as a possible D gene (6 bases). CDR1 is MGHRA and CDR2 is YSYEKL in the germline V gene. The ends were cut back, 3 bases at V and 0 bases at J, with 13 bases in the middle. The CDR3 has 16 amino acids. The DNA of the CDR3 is TGCGCCAGCAGCCACAATAGCGGACCAAGCACAGATACGCAGTATTTT. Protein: CASSHNSGPSTDTQYF.

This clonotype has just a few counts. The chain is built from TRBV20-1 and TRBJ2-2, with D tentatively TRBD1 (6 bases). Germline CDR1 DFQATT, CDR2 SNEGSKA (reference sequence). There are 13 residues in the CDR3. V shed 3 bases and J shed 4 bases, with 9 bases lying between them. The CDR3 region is CSARARGTGELFF. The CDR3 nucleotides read TGCAGTGCTAGGGCCAGGGGCACCGGGGAGCTGTTTTTT.

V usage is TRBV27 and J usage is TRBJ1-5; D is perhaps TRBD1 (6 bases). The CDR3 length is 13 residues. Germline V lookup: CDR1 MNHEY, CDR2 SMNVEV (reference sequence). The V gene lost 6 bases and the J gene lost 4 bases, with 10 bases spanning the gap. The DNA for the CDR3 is TGTGCCAGCAGGCAGGGGCGGAATCAGCCCCAGCATTTT. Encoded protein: CASRQGRNQPQHF.

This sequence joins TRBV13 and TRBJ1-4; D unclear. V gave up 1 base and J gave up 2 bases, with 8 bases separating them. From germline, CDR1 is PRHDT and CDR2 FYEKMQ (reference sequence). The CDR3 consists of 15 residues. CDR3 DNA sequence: TGTGCCAGCAGCTTAGTCCTGGGGACTAATGAAAAACTGTTTTTT. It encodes CASSLVLGTNEKLFF.

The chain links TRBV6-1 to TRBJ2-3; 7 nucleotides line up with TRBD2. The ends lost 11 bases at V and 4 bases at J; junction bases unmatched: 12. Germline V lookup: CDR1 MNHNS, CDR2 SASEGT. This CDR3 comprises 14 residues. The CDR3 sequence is CALGRPGRADTQYF. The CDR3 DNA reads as TGTGCCCTGGGGAGACCGGGGAGGGCAGATACGCAGTATTTT.